This TCR beta chain came from a study of CD8 T cells in ankylosing spondylitis (dated by TCRdb to 2015 to 2018). About the study as a whole: The study profiled T cell receptor beta repertoires in healthy donors and ankylosing spondylitis patients to find disease-linked TCR variants. The whole study cohort included some 100 healthy donors and 25 or so ankylosing spondylitis patients. Peripheral blood was sampled, and synovial fluid was additionally collected from ankylosing spondylitis patients. Overall results and qualifications from the work: According to the report, matched synovial fluid samples from ankylosing spondylitis patients were significantly enriched for the disease-linked clones. A TCR beta motif of several highly homologous amino acid variants appeared characteristic of blood from ankylosing spondylitis patients. The disease-linked clones showed a CD8+ phenotype and occurred at relatively low frequencies in peripheral blood. Some TCR beta motif variants had previously been reported in synovial fluid and blood of reactive arthritis patients, which suggested common disease-initiation mechanisms.

Synovial fluid samples were paired with blood samples taken from the same ankylosing spondylitis patients. The CDR3 spans 16 residues, from the cysteine through the phenylalanine. The CDR3 DNA has 48 bases and is translated from base 1. The germline V gene sets CDR1 to SGHTS and CDR2 to YDEGEE. Trimming leaves V shorter by 4 bases and J shorter by 8 bases, with the junction holding 14 bases beyond the gene matches. Of note for this clonotype: It lacks a known antigen. Base-call qualities are not available, and no considerably larger clone is one nucleotide away.

Sequenced using an Illumina HiSeq 2500. Quantitative 5'-RACE with molecular barcodes was used to prepare TCR beta libraries. The original methods were these. A new computational method based on a probabilistic model of VDJ rearrangement was used to identify disease-linked TCR variants. TCRdb reworked the public reads: Q25 trimming with fastp, MiXCR clone assembly, productive beta chains retained. Rows matching on CDR3 protein sequence are summarized as one entry with the most common DNA and genes. TCRdb's processing, not the authors', yielded these V and J calls. For this sample the table gives approximately 100,000 distinct CDR3 sequences, of which 24% were detected only once. Together, the top ten hold approximately 13% of the sample.

The specimen sequenced was synovial fluid, either unsorted or a sorted T cell fraction (not recorded which). This TCR was sampled from a male donor with ankylosing spondylitis. In this chain, TRBV5-8 is recombined with TRBJ1-5; 8 bases in between match TRBD1. The CDR3 has the sequence CASSRRGQGVWEPQHF. The DNA reads as follows: TGTGCCAGCAGCCGCCGTGGACAGGGAGTATGGGAGCCCCAGCATTTT.